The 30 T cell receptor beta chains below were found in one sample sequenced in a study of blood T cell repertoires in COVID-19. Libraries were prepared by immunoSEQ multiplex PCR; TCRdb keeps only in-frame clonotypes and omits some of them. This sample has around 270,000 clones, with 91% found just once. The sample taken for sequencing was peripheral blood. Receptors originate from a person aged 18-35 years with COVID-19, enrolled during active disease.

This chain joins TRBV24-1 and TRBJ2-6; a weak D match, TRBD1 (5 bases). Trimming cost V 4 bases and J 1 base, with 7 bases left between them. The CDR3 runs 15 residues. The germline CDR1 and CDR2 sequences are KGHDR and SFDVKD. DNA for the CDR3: TGTGCCACCAGTGAGCCAGGGTCTGGGGCCAACGTCCTGACTTTC. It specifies CATSEPGSGANVLTF.

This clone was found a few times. CDR3 sequence reads: CASSFDSGANQPQHF. The CDR3 bases are TGTGCCAGCAGCTTCGACAGTGGGGCCAATCAGCCCCAGCATTTT. The chain uses TRBV7-8 and TRBJ1-5, with D possibly matching TRBD1 (5 bases). Between the trimmed V and J ends, which lost 3 bases and 3 bases, there was a span of 12 bases. The CDR3 covers 15 residues. The V gene's germline CDR1 is SGHVS and CDR2 FQNEAQ. The full variable domain, with the rest looked up from reference TRBV7-8 and TRBJ1-5, is GAGVSQSPRYKVAKRGQDVALRCDPISGHVSLFWYQQALGQGPEFLTYFQNEAQLDKSGLPSDRFFAERPEGSVSTLKIQRTQQEDSAVYLCASSFDSGANQPQHFGDGTRLSIL.

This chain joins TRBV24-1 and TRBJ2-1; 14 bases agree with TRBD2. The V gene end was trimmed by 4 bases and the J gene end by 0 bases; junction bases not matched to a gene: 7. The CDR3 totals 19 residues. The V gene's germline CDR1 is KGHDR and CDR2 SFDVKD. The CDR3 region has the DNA TGTGCCACCAGTGACCGTAGACTAGCGGGAGGGTACTCCTACAATGAGCAGTTCTTC. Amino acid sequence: CATSDRRLAGGYSYNEQFF.

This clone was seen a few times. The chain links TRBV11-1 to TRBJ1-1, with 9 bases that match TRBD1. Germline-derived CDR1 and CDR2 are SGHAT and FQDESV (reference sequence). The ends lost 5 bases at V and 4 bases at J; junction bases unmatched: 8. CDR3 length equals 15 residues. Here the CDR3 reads CASSMGKTGGTEAFF. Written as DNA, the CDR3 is TGTGCCAGCAGCATGGGGAAGACAGGGGGCACTGAAGCTTTCTTT.

CDR3 nucleotide sequence: TGTGCCAGCAGCCAAGCGGTCCCGGGACAGGGGAACACTGAAGCTTTCTTT. Translation gives CASSQAVPGQGNTEAFF. This rearrangement joins TRBV3-1 (or the pseudogene TRBV3-2) to TRBJ1-1; TRBD1 matches 9 bases. Germline V gene data show CDR1 as LGHDT and CDR2 as YNNKEL (reference sequence). This CDR3 region has 17 residues. With V trimmed by 1 base and J by 1 base, 7 bases remained unmatched.

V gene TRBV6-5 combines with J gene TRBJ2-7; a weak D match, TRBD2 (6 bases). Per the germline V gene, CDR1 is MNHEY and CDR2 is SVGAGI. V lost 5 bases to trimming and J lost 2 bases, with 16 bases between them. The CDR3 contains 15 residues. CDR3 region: CASSRKSGAPYEQYF. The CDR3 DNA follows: TGTGCCAGCAGTCGAAAATCGGGAGCGCCCTACGAGCAGTACTTC.

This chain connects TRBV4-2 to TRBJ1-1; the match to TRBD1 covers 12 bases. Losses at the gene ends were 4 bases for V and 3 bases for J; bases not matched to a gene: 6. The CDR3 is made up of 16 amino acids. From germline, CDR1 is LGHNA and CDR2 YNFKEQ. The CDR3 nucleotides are TGTGCCAGCAGCCTCGGGACAGGGGGCGTGTACACTGAAGCTTTCTTT. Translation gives CASSLGTGGVYTEAFF.

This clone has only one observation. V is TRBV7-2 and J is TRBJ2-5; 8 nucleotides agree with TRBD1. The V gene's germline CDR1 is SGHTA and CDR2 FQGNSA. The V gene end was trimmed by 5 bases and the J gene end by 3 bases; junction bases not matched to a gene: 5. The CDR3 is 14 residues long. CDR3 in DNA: TGTGCCAGCAGCCCGAACAGGGGGAAAGAGACCCAGTACTTC. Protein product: CASSPNRGKETQYF.

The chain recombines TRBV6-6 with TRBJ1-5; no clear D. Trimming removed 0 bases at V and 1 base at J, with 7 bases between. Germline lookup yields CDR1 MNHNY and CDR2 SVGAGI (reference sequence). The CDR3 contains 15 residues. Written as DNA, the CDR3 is TGTGCCAGCAGTTACTCGAGGGTAAGCAATCAGCCCCAGCATTTT. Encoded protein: CASSYSRVSNQPQHF.

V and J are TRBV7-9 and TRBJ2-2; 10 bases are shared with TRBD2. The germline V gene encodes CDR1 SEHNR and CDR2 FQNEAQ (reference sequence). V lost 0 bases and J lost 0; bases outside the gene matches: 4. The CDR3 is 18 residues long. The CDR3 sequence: CASSLALLAGANTGELFF. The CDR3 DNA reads TGTGCCAGCAGCTTAGCGCTCCTAGCGGGAGCGAACACCGGGGAGCTGTTTTTT.

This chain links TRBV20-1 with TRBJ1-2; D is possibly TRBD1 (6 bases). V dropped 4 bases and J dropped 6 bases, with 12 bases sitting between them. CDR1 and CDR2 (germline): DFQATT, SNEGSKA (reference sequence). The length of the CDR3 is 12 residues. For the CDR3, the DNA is TGCAGTGCTACTGAGCAGGGGAATGGCTACACCTTC. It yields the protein CSATEQGNGYTF.

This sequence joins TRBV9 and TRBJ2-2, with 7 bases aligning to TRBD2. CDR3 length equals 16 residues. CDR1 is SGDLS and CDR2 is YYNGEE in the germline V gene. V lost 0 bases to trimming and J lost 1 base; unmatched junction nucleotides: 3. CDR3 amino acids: CASSVAASGNTGELFF. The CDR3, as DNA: TGTGCCAGCAGCGTAGCAGCTAGCGGGAACACCGGGGAGCTGTTTTTT.

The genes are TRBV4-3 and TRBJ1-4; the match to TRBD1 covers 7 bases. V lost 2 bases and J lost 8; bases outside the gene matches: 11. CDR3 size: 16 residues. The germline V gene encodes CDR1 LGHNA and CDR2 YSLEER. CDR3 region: CASSQHLTGDGEKLFF. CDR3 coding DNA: TGCGCCAGCAGCCAACACCTTACAGGGGACGGGGAAAAACTGTTTTTT.

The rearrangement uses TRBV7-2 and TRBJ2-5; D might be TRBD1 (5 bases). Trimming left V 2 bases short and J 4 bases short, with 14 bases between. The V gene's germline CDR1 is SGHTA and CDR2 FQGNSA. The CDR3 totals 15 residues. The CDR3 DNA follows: TGTGCCAGCAGCTTAAACTTAATCCAGGGAGAGACCCAGTACTTC. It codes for CASSLNLIQGETQYF.

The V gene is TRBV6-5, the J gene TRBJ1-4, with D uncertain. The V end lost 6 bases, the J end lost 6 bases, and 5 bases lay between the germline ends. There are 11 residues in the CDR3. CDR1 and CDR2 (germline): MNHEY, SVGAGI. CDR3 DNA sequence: TGTGCCAGCAGCTCAGATGAAAAACTGTTTTTT. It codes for CASSSDEKLFF.

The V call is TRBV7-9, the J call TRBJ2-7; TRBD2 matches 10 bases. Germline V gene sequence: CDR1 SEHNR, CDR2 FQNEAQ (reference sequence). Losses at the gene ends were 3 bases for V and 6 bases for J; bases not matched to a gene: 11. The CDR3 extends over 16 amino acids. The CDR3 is CASSFLIGLAGAEQYF. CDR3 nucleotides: TGTGCCAGCAGCTTCCTTATCGGGCTAGCGGGAGCCGAGCAGTACTTC.

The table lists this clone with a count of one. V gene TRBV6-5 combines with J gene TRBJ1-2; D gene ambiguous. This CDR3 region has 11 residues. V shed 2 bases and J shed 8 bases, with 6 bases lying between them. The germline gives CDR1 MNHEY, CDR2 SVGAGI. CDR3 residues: CASSYGQGYTF. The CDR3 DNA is TGTGCCAGCAGTTACGGTCAGGGCTACACCTTC.

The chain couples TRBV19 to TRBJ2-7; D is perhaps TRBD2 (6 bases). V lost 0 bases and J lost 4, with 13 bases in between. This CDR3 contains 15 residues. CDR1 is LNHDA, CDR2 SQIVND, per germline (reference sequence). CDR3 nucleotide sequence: TGTGCCAGTAGTATAGATCTGGGACTGAAATACGAGCAGTACTTC. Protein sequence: CASSIDLGLKYEQYF.

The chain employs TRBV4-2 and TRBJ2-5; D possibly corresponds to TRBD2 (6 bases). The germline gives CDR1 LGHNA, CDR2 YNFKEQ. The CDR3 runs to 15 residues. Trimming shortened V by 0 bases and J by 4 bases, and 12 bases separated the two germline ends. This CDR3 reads CASSQDQAGRETQYF. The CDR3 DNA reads TGTGCCAGCAGCCAAGATCAGGCGGGAAGAGAGACCCAGTACTTC.

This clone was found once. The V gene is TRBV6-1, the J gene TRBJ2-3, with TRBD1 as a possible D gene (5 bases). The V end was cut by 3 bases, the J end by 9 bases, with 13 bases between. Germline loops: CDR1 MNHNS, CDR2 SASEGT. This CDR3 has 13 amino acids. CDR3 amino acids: CASSDGRQLTQYF. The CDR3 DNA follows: TGTGCCAGCAGTGACGGGCGACAGTTGACGCAGTATTTT.

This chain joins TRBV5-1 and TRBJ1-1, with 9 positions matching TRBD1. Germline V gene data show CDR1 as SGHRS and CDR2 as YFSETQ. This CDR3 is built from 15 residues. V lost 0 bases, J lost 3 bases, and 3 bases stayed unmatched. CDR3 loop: CASSLGDRAYTEAFF. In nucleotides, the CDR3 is TGCGCCAGCAGCTTGGGGGACAGGGCTTACACTGAAGCTTTCTTT.

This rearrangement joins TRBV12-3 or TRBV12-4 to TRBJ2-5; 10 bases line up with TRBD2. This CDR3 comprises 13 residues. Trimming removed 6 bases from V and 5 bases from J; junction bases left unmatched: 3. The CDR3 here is CASRLAGDETQYF. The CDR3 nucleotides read TGTGCCAGCAGGCTAGCGGGAGACGAGACCCAGTACTTC.

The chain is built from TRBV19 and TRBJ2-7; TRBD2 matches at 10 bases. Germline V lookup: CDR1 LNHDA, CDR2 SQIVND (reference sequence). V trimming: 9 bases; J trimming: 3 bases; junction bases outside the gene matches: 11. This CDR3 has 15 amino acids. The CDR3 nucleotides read TGTGCCAGCTCCCCGGCTAGCGGGAGCTTCTACGAGCAGTACTTC. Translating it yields CASSPASGSFYEQYF. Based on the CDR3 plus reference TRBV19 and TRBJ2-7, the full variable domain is DGGITQSPKYLFRKEGQNVTLSCEQNLNHDAMYWYRQDPGQGLRLIYYSQIVNDFQKGDIAEGYSVSREKKESFPLTVTSAQKNPTAFYLCASSPASGSFYEQYFGPGTRLTVT.

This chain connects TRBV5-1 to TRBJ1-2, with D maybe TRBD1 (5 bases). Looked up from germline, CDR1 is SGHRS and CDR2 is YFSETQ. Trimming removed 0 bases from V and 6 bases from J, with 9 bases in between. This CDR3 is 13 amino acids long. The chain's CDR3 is CASSLGQQDGYTF. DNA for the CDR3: TGCGCCAGCAGCTTGGGACAGCAGGATGGCTACACCTTC.

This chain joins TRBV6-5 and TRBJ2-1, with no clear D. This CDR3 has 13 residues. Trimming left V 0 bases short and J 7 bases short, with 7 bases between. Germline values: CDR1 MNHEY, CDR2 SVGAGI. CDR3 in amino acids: CASSYSPENEQFF. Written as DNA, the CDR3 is TGTGCCAGCAGTTACTCTCCTGAGAATGAGCAGTTCTTC.

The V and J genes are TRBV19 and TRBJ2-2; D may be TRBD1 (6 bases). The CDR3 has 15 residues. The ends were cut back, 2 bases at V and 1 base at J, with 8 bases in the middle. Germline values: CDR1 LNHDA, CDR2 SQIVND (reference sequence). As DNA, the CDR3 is TGTGCCAGTAGTATATTGACAGGGAACACCGGGGAGCTGTTTTTT. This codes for CASSILTGNTGELFF.

CDR3 coding DNA: TGTGCCAGCAGAGAGGACACCGGGGAGCTGTTTTTT. Amino acid sequence: CASREDTGELFF. The chain recombines TRBV6-5 with TRBJ2-2, with unresolved D. The CDR3 has 12 residues. CDR1 and CDR2 (germline): MNHEY, SVGAGI. Trimming shortened V by 6 bases and J by 3 bases, and 5 bases separated the two germline ends.

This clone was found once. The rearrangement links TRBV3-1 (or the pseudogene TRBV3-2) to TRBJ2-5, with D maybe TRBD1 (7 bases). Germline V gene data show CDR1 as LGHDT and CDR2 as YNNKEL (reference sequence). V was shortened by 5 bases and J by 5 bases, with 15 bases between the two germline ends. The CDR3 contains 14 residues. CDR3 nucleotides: TGTGCCAGCAGCTTCTCGACAGGGAGGGAGACCCAGTACTTC. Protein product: CASSFSTGRETQYF.

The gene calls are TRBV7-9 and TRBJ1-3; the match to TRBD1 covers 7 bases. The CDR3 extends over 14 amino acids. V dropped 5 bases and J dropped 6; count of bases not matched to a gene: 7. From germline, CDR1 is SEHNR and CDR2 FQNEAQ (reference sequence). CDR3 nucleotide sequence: TGTGCCAGCAGCCTAAAACAGGGGCCAAACACCATATATTTT. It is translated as CASSLKQGPNTIYF.

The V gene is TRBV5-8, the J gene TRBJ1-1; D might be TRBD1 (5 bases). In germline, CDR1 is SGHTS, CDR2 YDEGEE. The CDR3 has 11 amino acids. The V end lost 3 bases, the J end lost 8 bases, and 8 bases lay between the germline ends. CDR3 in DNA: TGTGCCAGCAGCTGGGGCCCGGAAGCTTTCTTT. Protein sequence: CASSWGPEAFF.